These 6 T cell receptor beta chains were sequenced from one sample in a study of control samples from healthy donors and cancer patients. Here immunoSEQ multiplex PCR was the method, and the copy in TCRdb shows in-frame clones only, minus some. Altogether tens of thousands of clones are present, roughly 93% being singletons, with the ten largest covering around 1.4%. The sample was blood. The receptor source for this set is a woman aged 25 to 39 in good health.

V gene TRBV3-1 (or the pseudogene TRBV3-2) combines with J gene TRBJ1-2; 7 positions agree with TRBD1. J lost 1 base, V lost 4 bases, and 6 bases had no gene match. The CDR3 length is 15 residues. CDR1 is LGHDT and CDR2 is YNNKEL in the germline V gene (reference sequence). The DNA of the CDR3 is TGTGCCAGCAGCCCCAGGACAGGAAATAACTATGGCTACACCTTC. Translating it yields CASSPRTGNNYGYTF.

The genes are TRBV6-2 or TRBV6-3 and TRBJ2-1; TRBD2 matches at 9 bases. Germline V gene data show CDR1 as MNHEY and CDR2 as SVGEGT. V shed 2 bases, J shed 10 bases, and the junction held 9 bases outside the gene matches. The CDR3 spans 15 residues. CDR3 loop: CASSYGGSGSSEQFF. Written as DNA, the CDR3 is TGTGCCAGCAGTTACGGTGGTAGCGGGAGTAGCGAGCAGTTCTTC.

The V call is TRBV25-1, the J call TRBJ2-7, with 10 bases identical to TRBD1. Germline loops: CDR1 MGHDK, CDR2 SYGVNS. CDR3 size: 14 residues. The V segment lost 3 bases and the J segment 5 bases; nucleotides outside the gene matches: 4. The CDR3 region has the DNA TGTGCCAGCAGTGAGGGACAGGGGTGGGACGAGCAGTACTTC. It translates to CASSEGQGWDEQYF.

The chain employs TRBV18 and TRBJ2-5; 9 bases line up with TRBD2. The length of the CDR3 is 14 residues. Germline V gene sequence: CDR1 KGHSH, CDR2 LQKENI. J was trimmed by 4 bases and V by 5 bases; bases with no gene match: 5. The CDR3 protein is CASSTTTSGETQYF. In DNA, the CDR3 is TGTGCCAGCTCAACGACGACTAGCGGAGAGACCCAGTACTTC.

The chain recombines TRBV6-5 with TRBJ1-5; TRBD1 agrees at 7 bases. V lost 6 bases, J lost 3 bases, and 8 bases stayed unmatched. This CDR3 has 15 amino acids. Germline CDR1 reads MNHEY; CDR2 reads SVGAGI. CDR3 amino acids: CASRADRLLNQPQHF. The CDR3 DNA reads TGTGCCAGCAGGGCGGACAGGCTACTCAATCAGCCCCAGCATTTT.

J is TRBJ1-6 and V is TRBV5-1; D gene unclear. V was shortened by 0 bases and J by 6 bases, with 13 bases between the two germline ends. Germline loops: CDR1 SGHRS, CDR2 YFSETQ. The CDR3 loop spans 16 amino acids. This CDR3 is CASSLGVARSNSPLHF. DNA of the CDR3: TGCGCCAGCAGCTTGGGTGTAGCCCGATCTAATTCACCCCTCCACTTT.